This note documents a single TCR beta chain sequence. Its antigen remains unidentified. The sample comes from a study of early T cells in non-severe SARS-CoV-2 infection. About the research overall: Unsorted whole-blood RNA was sequenced in bulk, leaving chains unpaired. The study's findings and limits: Sequences matched to VDJdb favored anti-spike CD8 responses, while private and CD4 specificities were missed.

The library protocol tagged individual cDNA molecules with unique molecular identifiers. TCRdb ran MiXCR on the 5' RACE reads and lists one entry per CDR3 protein. The repertoire holds 85,000 to 100,000 distinct CDR3 sequences, with less than 15% as singletons. From germline, CDR1 is KGHSH and CDR2 LQKENI. The junction had 5 bases not matched to a gene; V was cut back by 2 bases and J by 4 bases. The CDR3 is 15 residues long. The receptor's source is an adult who was a healthcare worker with PCR-confirmed SARS-CoV-2 infection or an uninfected control (not recorded which). Sequencing input: whole blood. The rearrangement links TRBV18 to TRBJ2-5, with 9 nucleotides matching TRBD2. The CDR3 DNA sequence: TGTGCCAGCTCACCAGCGGGGGGGCGCGGAGAGACCCAGTACTTC. It encodes CASSPAGGRGETQYF. Combining the CDR3 with reference TRBV18 and TRBJ2-5 gives the whole variable domain NAGVMQNPRHLVRRRGQEARLRCSPMKGHSHVYWYRQLPEEGLKFMVYLQKENIIDESGMPKERFSAEFPKEGPSILRIQQVVRGDSAAYFCASSPAGGRGETQYFGPGTRLLVL.